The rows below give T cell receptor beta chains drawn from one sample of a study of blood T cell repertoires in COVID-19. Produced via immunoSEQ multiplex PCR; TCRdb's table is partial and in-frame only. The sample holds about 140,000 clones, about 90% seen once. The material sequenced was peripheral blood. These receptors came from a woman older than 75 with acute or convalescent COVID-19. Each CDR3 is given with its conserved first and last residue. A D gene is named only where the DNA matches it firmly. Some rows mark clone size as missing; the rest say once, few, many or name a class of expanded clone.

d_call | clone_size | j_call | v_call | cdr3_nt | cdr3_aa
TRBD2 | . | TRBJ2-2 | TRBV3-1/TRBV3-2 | TGTGCCAGCAGCACCCGTGGGAGGGGCCCTAGGGAGCTGTTTTTT | CASSTRGRGPRELFF
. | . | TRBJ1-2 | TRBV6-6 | TGTGCCTCAGGGTTAGACTATGGCTACACCTTC | CASGLDYGYTF
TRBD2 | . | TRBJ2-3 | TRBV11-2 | TGTGCCAGCAGCTCCTCCTCCGGGACTAGCGTCCCTTATACGCAGTATTTT | CASSSSSGTSVPYTQYF
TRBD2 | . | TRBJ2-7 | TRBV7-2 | TGTGCCAGCAGCTTGGGGCTAGCGGGGGGGCTCGGTGAGCAGTACTTC | CASSLGLAGGLGEQYF
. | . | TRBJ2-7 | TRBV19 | TGTGCCAGCTCGAGGGGGGGACTGATCTACGAGCAGTACTTC | CASSRGGLIYEQYF
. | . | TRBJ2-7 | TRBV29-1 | TGCAGCGCGGCCCTGGGGCCCTTAGGTGAGCAGTACTTC | CSAALGPLGEQYF
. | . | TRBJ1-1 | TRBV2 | TGTGCCAGCAGCTTGACCGGGGGGCGCGATAAGGAAGCTTTCTTT | CASSLTGGRDKEAFF
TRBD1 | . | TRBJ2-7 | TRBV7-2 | TGTGCCAGCAGCTCACCTGGACAGGGGCGCGAGCAGTACTTC | CASSSPGQGREQYF
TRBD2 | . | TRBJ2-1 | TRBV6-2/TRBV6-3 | TGTGCCAGCAGCATAACTAGCGGGGGGACGATGCGGCAGTTCTTC | CASSITSGGTMRQFF
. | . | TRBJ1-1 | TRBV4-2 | TGTGCCAGCAGCCGGCCGGTGGGGACTATAAGGAACACTGAAGCTTTCTTT | CASSRPVGTIRNTEAFF
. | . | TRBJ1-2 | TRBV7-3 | TGTGCCAGCAGCTTAGGACCCGGGGGTGAAAACTACACCTTC | CASSLGPGGENYTF
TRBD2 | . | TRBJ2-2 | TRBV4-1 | TGCGCCAGCAGCCCGGGGGGTGCGAACACCGGGGAGCTGTTTTTT | CASSPGGANTGELFF
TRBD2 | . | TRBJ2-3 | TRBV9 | TGTGCCAGCAGCGTAGTACTAGCGTGGAATACGCAGTATTTT | CASSVVLAWNTQYF
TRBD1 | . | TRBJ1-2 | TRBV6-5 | TGTGCCAGCAGTTACGGGGGACAGGGTGCTTATGGCTACACCTTC | CASSYGGQGAYGYTF
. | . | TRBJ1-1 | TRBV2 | TGTGCCAGCACCAACATGGGGGGAAGCACTGAAGCTTTCTTT | CASTNMGGSTEAFF
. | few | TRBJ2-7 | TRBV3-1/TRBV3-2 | TGTGCCAGCAGGGGGGGATCCACCTACGAGCAGTACTTC | CASRGGSTYEQYF
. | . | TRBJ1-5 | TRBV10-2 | TGCGCCAGCAGTATCGGGGGACAGCCCCAGCATTTT | CASSIGGQPQHF
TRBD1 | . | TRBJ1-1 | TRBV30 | TGTGCCTGGAGACATCCACAGGGGGTATCGAACACTGAAGCTTTCTTT | CAWRHPQGVSNTEAFF
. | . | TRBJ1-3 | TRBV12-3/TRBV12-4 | TGTGCCAGCAGTTTGCTGAGGAACACCATATATTTT | CASSLLRNTIYF
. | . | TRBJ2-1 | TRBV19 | TGTGCCAGTAGAACCGGCGCAGGATACAATGAGCAGTTCTTC | CASRTGAGYNEQFF
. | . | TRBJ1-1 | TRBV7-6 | TGTGCCAGCAGCGATGGGCGGAACACTGAAGCTTTCTTT | CASSDGRNTEAFF
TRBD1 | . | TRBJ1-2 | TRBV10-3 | TGTGCCATCAGTCAGGGGGCCCGCTATGGCTACACCTTC | CAISQGARYGYTF
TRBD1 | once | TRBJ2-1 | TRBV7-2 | TGTGCCAGCAGCCGCCGGGACAGGGGGAACAATGAGCAGTTCTTC | CASSRRDRGNNEQFF
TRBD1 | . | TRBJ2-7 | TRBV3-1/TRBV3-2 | TGTGCCAGCAGCCATAGGACAGGGGAAGGCGAGCAGTACTTC | CASSHRTGEGEQYF
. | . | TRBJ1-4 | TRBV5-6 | TGTGCCAGCAGCTTGAGAGACAGGCCGAGTGAAAAACTGTTTTTT | CASSLRDRPSEKLFF
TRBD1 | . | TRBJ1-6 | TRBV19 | TGTGCCAGTAAGCAGGACAGGGCAACGATTTCACCCCTCCACTTT | CASKQDRATISPLHF
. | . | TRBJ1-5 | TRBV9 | TGTGCCAGCAGCGTAGCGGGTAGCAATCAGCCCCAGCATTTT | CASSVAGSNQPQHF
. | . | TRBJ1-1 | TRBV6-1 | TGTGCCAGCAGTGGACAGAATATAGAAGCTTTCTTT | CASSGQNIEAFF
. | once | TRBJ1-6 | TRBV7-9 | TGTGCCAGCAGCTTATCCCTGACTCGCCAATCACCCCTCCACTTT | CASSLSLTRQSPLHF
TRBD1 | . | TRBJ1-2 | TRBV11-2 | TGTGCCAGCAGCTCGGACAGGCCCGAGGGCTACACCTTC | CASSSDRPEGYTF
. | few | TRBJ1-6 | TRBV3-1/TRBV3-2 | TGTGCCAGCAGCCCAAATCCTACTAGCAATTCACCCCTCCACTTT | CASSPNPTSNSPLHF
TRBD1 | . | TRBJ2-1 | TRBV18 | TGTGCCAGCTCACCACCGTCTCGTACCAGGGGGATCGACAATGAGCAGTTCTTC | CASSPPSRTRGIDNEQFF
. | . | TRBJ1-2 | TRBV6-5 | TGTGCCAGCAGGGACAGTAAGCTAGTTTATGGCTACACCTTC | CASRDSKLVYGYTF
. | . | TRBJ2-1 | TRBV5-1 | TGCGCCAGCCGAGGAAGTCCCAAAAATGAGCAGTTCTTC | CASRGSPKNEQFF
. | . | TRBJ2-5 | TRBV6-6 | TGTGCCAGCAGGCAAGGACAGAGCCAAAAAGAGACCCAGTACTTC | CASRQGQSQKETQYF
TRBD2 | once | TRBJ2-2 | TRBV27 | TGTGCCAGCAGCTTAAACCTAAGACTAGCGGAGAACACCGGGGAGCTGTTTTTT | CASSLNLRLAENTGELFF
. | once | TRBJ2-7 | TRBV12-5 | TGTGCTAGTGGTCCCCGCCTCGAACGGGAGCAGTACTTC | CASGPRLEREQYF
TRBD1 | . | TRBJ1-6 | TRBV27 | TGTGCCAGCGGAGTGACCTGGACAGGGTCACCCCTCCACTTT | CASGVTWTGSPLHF
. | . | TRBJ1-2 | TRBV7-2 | TGTGCCAGCAGCTTAGGCGGATTTAACTATGGCTACACCTTC | CASSLGGFNYGYTF
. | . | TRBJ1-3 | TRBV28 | TGTGCCAGCAGTTCGCCTAGACCCTCTGGAAACACCATATATTTT | CASSSPRPSGNTIYF
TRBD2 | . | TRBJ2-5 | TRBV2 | TGTGCCAGCAGTTTACTAGCGGGAGGGAGAGAGACCCAGTACTTC | CASSLLAGGRETQYF
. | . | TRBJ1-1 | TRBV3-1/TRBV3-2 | TGTGCCAGCAGCCAAGGGTTAGGGGTTAACACTGAAGCTTTCTTT | CASSQGLGVNTEAFF
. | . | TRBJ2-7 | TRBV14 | TGTGCCAGCAGCCAAGATATCGGGTACGAGCAGTACTTC | CASSQDIGYEQYF
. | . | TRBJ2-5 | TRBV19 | TGTGCCAGTAGTATGAGCTTAGGGGGTGGGGAGACCCAGTACTTC | CASSMSLGGGETQYF
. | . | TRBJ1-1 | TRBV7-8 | TGTGCCAGCAGCTTAGCCGCCAGGGAGGACAACACTGAAGCTTTCTTT | CASSLAAREDNTEAFF
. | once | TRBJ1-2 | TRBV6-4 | TGTGCCAGCAGTGCCCAGGGCGGCTATGGCTACACCTTC | CASSAQGGYGYTF
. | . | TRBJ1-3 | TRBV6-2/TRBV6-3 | TGTGCCAGCAGTGCCGCCTTGGGGAGGTCTGGAAACACCATATATTTT | CASSAALGRSGNTIYF
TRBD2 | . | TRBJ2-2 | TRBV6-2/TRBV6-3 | TGTGCCAGCAGTTACTGGCCGACTAGCGGGGGATCCACCGGGGAGCTGTTTTTT | CASSYWPTSGGSTGELFF
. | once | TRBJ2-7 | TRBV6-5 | TGTGCCAGCAGTAAATTCCGACAGGAATACTACGAGCAGTACTTC | CASSKFRQEYYEQYF
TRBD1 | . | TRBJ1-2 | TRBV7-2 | TGTGCCAGCAGCTTAGCCAGGGGGCTGTATGGCTACACCTTC | CASSLARGLYGYTF
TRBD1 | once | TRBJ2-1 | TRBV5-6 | TGTGCCAGCAGCTTGGGCGCGACAGGGGGGTACAATGAGCAGTTCTTC | CASSLGATGGYNEQFF
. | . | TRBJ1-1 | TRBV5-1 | TGCGCCAGCAGCCCCAGGCCAGGGACTGAAGCTTTCTTT | CASSPRPGTEAFF